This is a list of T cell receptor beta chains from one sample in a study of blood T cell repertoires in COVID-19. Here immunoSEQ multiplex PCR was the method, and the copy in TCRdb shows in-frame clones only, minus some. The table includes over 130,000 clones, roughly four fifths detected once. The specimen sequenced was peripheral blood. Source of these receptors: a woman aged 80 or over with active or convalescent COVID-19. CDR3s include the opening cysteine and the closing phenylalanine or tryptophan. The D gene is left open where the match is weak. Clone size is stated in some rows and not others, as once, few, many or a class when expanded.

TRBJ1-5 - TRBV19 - CASREAGTGGNQPQHF TGTGCCAGTAGAGAGGCGGGTACCGGAGGCAATCAGCCCCAGCATTTT
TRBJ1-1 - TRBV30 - CAWSVLPGYTEAFF TGTGCCTGGAGTGTACTCCCCGGGTACACTGAAGCTTTCTTT
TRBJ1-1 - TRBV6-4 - CASSPGRSNTEAFF TGTGCCAGCAGCCCCGGGAGGTCGAACACTGAAGCTTTCTTT
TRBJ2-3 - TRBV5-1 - CASSLQAVPDTQYF TGCGCCAGCAGCTTACAGGCCGTCCCAGATACGCAGTATTTT
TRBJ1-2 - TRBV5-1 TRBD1 CASSLGVGTANYGYTF TGCGCCAGCAGCTTGGGCGTCGGGACAGCTAACTATGGCTACACCTTC
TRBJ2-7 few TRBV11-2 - CASSNTLLEASYEQYF TGTGCCAGCAGCAATACCCTTCTTGAAGCTTCCTACGAGCAGTACTTC
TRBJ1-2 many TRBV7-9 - CASLTQGINYGYTF TGTGCCAGTCTCACCCAGGGGATTAACTATGGCTACACCTTC
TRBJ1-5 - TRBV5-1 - CASSLGLNQPQHF TGCGCCAGCAGCTTGGGACTCAACCAGCCCCAGCATTTT
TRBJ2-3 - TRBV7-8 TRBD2 CASSFFSGGSTDTQYF TGTGCCAGCAGCTTTTTTAGCGGGGGATCCACAGATACGCAGTATTTT
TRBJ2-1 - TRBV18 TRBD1 CASSLGTGAYNEQFF TGTGCCAGCTCCCTCGGGACAGGGGCCTACAATGAGCAGTTCTTC
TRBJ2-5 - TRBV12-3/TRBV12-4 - CASSRSGQETQYF TGTGCCAGCAGCCGAAGCGGCCAAGAGACCCAGTACTTC
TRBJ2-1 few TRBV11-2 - CASSPGYSADEQFF TGTGCCAGCAGCCCTGGTTACAGTGCAGATGAGCAGTTCTTC
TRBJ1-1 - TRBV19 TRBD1 CASRAQGARTEAFF TGTGCCAGTAGAGCCCAGGGGGCGAGGACTGAAGCTTTCTTT
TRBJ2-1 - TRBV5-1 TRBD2 CASSLRTSGRREQFF TGCGCCAGCAGCCTAAGGACTAGCGGCCGAAGGGAGCAGTTCTTC
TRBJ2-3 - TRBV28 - CASTVLGPISTDTQYF TGTGCCAGCACTGTCCTGGGCCCGATCTCCACAGATACGCAGTATTTT
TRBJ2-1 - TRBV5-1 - CASSQGLSSNEQFF TGCGCCAGCAGTCAAGGACTATCCTCAAATGAGCAGTTCTTC
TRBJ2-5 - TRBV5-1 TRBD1 CASRRTGGRETQYF TGCGCCAGCAGACGAACAGGGGGCAGGGAGACCCAGTACTTC
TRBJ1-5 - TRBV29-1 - CSVGSGFYGQPQHF TGCAGCGTTGGGTCAGGCTTTTATGGTCAGCCCCAGCATTTT
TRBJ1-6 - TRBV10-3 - CAIKPSSSYNSPLHF TGTGCCATCAAACCTTCGAGCTCCTATAATTCACCCCTCCACTTT
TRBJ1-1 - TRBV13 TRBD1 CASSSDRKGAHTEAFF TGTGCCAGCAGCTCCGACCGGAAGGGGGCCCACACTGAAGCTTTCTTT
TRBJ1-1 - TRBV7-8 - CASSLSVMNTEAFF TGTGCCAGCAGCTTGTCAGTTATGAACACTGAAGCTTTCTTT
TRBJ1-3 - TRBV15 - CATSRAAGGIRTIYF TGTGCCACCAGCAGAGCCGCCGGGGGGATACGCACCATATATTTT
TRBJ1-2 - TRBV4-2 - CASSQGLGSDYGYTF TGTGCCAGCAGCCAAGGTTTAGGGAGCGACTATGGCTACACCTTC
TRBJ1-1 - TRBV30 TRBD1 CAWRDRGGTEAFF TGTGCCTGGAGGGACAGGGGAGGCACTGAAGCTTTCTTT
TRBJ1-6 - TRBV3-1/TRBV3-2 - CASSQAKGDSPLHF TGTGCCAGCAGCCAAGCCAAGGGAGATTCACCCCTCCACTTT
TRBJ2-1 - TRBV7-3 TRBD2 CASSWLAGVQNEQFF TGTGCCAGCAGCTGGCTAGCGGGGGTCCAAAATGAGCAGTTCTTC